This TCR beta chain was recovered during a study of OX40 agonist ivuxolimab in advanced cancers. In terms of the full investigation: The costimulatory receptor OX40 (CD134) was targeted by ivuxolimab, a fully human IgG2 agonistic monoclonal antibody. Intravenous ivuxolimab was administered to patients every 2 weeks at six dose levels: 0.01, 0.1, 0.3, 1.5, 3 and 10 mg/kg. Of the approximately 50 dose-escalation patients, hepatocellular carcinoma was present in approximately 20, melanoma in approximately 15, renal cell carcinoma in 9 and head and neck cancer in 9. In the dose-escalation cohort, 82.7% of patients were male, and the mean age was about 55 years, with a range of about 23 to 85. Patients were allowed to have had prior anti-PD-1, anti-PD-L1 or anti-CTLA-4 therapy, and approximately 40% of the dose-escalation patients had previously received checkpoint inhibitors. Partial responses were achieved by three dose-escalation patients, of whom one had hepatocellular carcinoma and two had cutaneous melanoma. The point of sequencing TCRbeta in the periphery was to test whether ivuxolimab changed TCR sequence diversity and drove clonal T-cell expansion. The monotherapy dose-escalation portion (N ≈ 52 patients) of the phase I ivuxolimab trial is reported in the paper. Overall study outcomes, separate from this receptor: In the 0.1-3.0 mg/kg groups, partial responders were among the patients with the lowest normalized peripheral clonal expansion, particularly in CD8+ T cells. Low levels of normalized T-cell clonal expansion were also seen in some patients who did not respond. The antigen specificity of the peripheral T cells that underwent clonal expansion was not determined. On average, CD8+ T cells showed more expanded clones than CD4+ T cells after ivuxolimab. Clonal expansion of both CD4+ and CD8+ blood T cells was observed from baseline to week 6 at doses 0.1 to 3.0 mg/kg.

Comments on this clone: No cognate antigen has been identified for it. Nothing much larger sits one base from this clone, and base qualities are not available.

V gives up 4 bases and J gives up 11 bases, and the segment between their germline ends measures 11 bases. CDR1 SEHNR and CDR2 FQNEAQ are derived from the germline V gene (reference sequence). The CDR3, cysteine through phenylalanine, is 11 amino acids long. The sequence is cut down to CDR3 DNA, 33 bases in frame from base 1. The trial excluded patients who had a history of autoimmune disease or who were on systemic immunosuppression. In every dose cohort, peripheral blood was drawn for TCR sequencing at baseline, cycle 4 day 1, and cycle 7 day 1. Samples came from an open-label, multicenter, first-in-human phase I dose-escalation trial of ivuxolimab. Adults with locally advanced or metastatic melanoma, renal cell carcinoma, hepatocellular carcinoma or head and neck squamous cell carcinoma were enrolled in the trial. CD4+ and CD8+ T cells were sorted separately from peripheral blood before TCR sequencing.

To sequence the TCRbeta CDR3 region, genomic DNA was isolated from the sorted cells. TCRbeta CDR3 regions were sequenced using the immunoSEQ Assay. TCRdb holds this immuneACCESS table with in-frame rearrangements only. Some clones are missing; in checked studies, unresolved V genes explain under half, and the rest has no known cause. The sample table contains some 60,000 clones; only one count was recorded for more than 75% of them. Together, the top ten hold approximately 13% of the sample. This chain joins TRBV7-9 to TRBJ1-1, with the D gene not clear enough to name. This clonotype was sampled from an adult with an advanced solid tumor such as melanoma, head and neck, liver or kidney cancer. Sequencing was performed on CD4+ or CD8+ T cells sorted from blood, taken in a trial of the OX40 agonist ivuxolimab. The DNA sequence is given as TGTGCCAGCAGCTACCAGGTGGAGGCTTTCTTT. Protein translation: CASSYQVEAFF.